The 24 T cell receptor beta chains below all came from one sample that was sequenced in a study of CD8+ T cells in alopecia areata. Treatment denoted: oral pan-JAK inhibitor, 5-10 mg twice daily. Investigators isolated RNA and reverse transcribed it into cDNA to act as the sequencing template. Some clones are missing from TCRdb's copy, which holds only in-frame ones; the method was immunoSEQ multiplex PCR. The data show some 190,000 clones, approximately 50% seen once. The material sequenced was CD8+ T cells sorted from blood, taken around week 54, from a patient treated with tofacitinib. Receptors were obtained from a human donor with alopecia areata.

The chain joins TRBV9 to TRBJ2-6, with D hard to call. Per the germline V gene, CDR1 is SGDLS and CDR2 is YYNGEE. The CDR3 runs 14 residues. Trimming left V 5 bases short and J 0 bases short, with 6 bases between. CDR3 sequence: CASSYNSGANVLTF. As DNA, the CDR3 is TGTGCCAGCAGTTACAACTCTGGGGCCAACGTCCTGACTTTC.

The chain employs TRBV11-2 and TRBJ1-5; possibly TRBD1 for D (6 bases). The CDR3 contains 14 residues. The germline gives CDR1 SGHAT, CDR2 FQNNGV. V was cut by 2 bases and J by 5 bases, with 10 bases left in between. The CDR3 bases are TGTGCCAGCAGCTTAACGGCAGGGGATCAGCCCCAGCATTTT. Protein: CASSLTAGDQPQHF.

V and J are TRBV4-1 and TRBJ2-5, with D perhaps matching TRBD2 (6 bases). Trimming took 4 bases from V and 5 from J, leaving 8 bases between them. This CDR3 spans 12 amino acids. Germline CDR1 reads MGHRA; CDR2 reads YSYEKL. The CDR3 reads CASSPRGETQYF. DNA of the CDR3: TGCGCCAGCAGCCCCCGGGGGGAGACCCAGTACTTC.

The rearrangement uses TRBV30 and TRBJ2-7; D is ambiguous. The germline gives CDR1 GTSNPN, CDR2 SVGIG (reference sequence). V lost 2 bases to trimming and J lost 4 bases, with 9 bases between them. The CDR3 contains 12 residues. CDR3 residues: CAWSPIGYEQYF. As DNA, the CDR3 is TGTGCCTGGAGTCCGATCGGGTACGAGCAGTACTTC. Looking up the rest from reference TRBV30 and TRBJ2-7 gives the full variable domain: SQTIHQWPATLVQPVGSPLSLECTVEGTSNPNLYWYRQAAGRGLQLLFYSVGIGQISSEVPQNLSASRPQDRQFILSSKKLLLSDSGFYLCAWSPIGYEQYFGPGTRLTVT.

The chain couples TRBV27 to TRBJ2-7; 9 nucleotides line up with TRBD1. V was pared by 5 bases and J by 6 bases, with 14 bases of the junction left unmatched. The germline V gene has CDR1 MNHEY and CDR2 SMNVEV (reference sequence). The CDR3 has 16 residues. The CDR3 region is CASSPHPGTGIREQYF. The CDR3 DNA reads TGTGCCAGCAGTCCCCATCCCGGGACAGGGATTCGCGAGCAGTACTTC.

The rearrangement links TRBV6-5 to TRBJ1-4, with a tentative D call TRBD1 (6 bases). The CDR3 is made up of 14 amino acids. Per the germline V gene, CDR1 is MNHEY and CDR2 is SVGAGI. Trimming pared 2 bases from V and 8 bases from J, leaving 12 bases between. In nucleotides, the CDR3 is TGTGCCAGCAGTTACCTGGGGGCAGGGGAAAAACTGTTTTTT. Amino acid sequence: CASSYLGAGEKLFF.

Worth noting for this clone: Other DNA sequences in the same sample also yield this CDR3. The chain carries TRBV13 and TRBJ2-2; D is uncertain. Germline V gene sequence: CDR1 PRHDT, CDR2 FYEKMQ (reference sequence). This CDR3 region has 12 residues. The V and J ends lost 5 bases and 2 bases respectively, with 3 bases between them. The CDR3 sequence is CASSPNTGELFF. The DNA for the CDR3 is TGTGCCAGCAGCCCCAACACCGGGGAGCTGTTTTTT.

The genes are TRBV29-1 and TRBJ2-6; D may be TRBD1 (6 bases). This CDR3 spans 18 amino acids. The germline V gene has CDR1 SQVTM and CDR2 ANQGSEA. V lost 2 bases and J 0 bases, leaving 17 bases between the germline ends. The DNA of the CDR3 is TGCAGCGTTGAATTGGTTGGACAGTTCTTCTCTGGGGCCAACGTCCTGACTTTC. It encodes CSVELVGQFFSGANVLTF.

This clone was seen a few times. This CDR3 reads CAWSVGRPGNTIYF. CDR3 nucleotide sequence: TGTGCCTGGAGTGTAGGCAGACCTGGAAACACCATATATTTT. This rearrangement joins TRBV30 to TRBJ1-3; D unclear. Germline V gene data show CDR1 as GTSNPN and CDR2 as SVGIG (reference sequence). The V gene lost 0 bases and the J gene lost 2 bases, with 8 bases spanning the gap. This CDR3 contains 14 residues.

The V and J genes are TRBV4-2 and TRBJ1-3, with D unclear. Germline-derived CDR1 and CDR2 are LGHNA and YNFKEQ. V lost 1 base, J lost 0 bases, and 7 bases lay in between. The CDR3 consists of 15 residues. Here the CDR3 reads CASSQVPFSGNTIYF. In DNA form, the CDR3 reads TGTGCCAGCAGCCAAGTTCCGTTCTCTGGAAACACCATATATTTT.

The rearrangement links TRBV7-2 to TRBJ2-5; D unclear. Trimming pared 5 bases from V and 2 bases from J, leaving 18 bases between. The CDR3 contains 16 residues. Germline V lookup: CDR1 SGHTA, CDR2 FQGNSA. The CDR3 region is CASSRSDFPWQETQYF. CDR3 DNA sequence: TGTGCCAGCAGCCGTTCAGACTTTCCATGGCAAGAGACCCAGTACTTC.

The CDR3 DNA reads TGTGCCAGCAGCCAAGGCGGGAACCCATCCTACGAGCAGTACTTC. This encodes CASSQGGNPSYEQYF. The gene calls are TRBV4-2 and TRBJ2-7; weak D call: TRBD2 (6 bases). Germline V gene data show CDR1 as LGHNA and CDR2 as YNFKEQ. The V end lost 1 base, the J end lost 1 base, and 11 bases lay between the germline ends. This CDR3 has 15 residues.

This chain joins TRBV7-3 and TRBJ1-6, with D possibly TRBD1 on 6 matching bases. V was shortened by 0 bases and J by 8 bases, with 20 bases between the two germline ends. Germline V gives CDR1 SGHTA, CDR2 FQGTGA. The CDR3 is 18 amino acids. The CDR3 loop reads CASSLTGGPSLKHSPLHF. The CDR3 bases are TGTGCCAGCAGCTTAACGGGGGGCCCTAGCCTGAAGCATTCACCCCTCCACTTT. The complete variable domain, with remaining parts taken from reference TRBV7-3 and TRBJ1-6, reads GAGVSQTPSNKVTEKGKYVELRCDPISGHTALYWYRQSLGQGPEFLIYFQGTGAADDSGLPNDRFFAVRPEGSVSTLKIQRTERGDSAVYLCASSLTGGPSLKHSPLHFGNGTRLTVT.

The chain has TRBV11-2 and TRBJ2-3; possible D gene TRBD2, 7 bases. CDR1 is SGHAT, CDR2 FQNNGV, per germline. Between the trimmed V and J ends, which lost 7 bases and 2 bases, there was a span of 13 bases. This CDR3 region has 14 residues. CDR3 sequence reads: CASTEGGATDTQYF. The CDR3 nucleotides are TGTGCCAGCACCGAAGGGGGGGCCACAGATACGCAGTATTTT.

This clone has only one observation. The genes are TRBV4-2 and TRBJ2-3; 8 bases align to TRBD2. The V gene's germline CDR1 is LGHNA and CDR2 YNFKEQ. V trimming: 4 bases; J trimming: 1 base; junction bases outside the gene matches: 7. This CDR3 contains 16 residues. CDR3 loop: CASSPAGTRGTDTQYF. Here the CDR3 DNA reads TGTGCCAGCAGCCCCGCCGGGACTAGGGGCACAGATACGCAGTATTTT.

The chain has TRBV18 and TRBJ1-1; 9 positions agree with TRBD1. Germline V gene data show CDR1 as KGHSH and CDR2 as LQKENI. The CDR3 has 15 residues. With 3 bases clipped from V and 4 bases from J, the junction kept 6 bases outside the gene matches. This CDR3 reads CASSPLTGGGTEAFF. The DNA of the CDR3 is TGTGCCAGCTCACCCCTAACAGGGGGCGGCACTGAAGCTTTCTTT.

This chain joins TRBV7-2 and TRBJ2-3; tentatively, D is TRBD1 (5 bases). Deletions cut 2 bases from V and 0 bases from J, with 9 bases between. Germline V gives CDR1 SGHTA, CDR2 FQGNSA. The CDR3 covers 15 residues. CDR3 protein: CASSLLRGSTDTQYF. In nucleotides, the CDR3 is TGTGCCAGCAGCTTATTAAGGGGAAGCACAGATACGCAGTATTTT.

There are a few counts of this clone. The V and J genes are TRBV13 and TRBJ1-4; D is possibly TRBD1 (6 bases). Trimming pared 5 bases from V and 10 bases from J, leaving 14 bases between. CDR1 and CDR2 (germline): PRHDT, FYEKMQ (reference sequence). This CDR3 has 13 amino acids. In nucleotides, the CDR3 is TGTGCCAGCAGCCGAGGGGGAAAGGTAAAACTGTTTTTT. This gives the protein CASSRGGKVKLFF.

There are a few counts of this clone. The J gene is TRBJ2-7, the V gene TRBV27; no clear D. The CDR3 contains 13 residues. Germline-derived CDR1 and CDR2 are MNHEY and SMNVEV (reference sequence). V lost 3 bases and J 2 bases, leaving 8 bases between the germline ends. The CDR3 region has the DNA TGTGCCAGCAGTTTCGGGCTAACCTACGAGCAGTACTTC. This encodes CASSFGLTYEQYF.

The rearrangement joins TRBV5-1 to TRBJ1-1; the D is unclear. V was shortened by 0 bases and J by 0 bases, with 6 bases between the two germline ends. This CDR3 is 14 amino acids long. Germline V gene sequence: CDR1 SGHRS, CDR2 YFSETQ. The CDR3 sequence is CASSLDFMNTEAFF. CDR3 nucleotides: TGCGCCAGCAGCTTGGACTTCATGAACACTGAAGCTTTCTTT.

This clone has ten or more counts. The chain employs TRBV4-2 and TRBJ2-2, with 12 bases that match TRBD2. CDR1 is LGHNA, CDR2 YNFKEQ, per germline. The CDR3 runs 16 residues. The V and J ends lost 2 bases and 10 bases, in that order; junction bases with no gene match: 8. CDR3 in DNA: TGTGCCAGCAGCCAAACGACTAGCGGGGGCCCCGAGGAGCTGTTTTTT. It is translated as CASSQTTSGGPEELFF.

CDR3 in amino acids: CASSYGDGMETQYF. DNA for the CDR3: TGTGCCAGCAGCTACGGGGATGGTATGGAGACCCAGTACTTC. This rearrangement joins TRBV7-9 to TRBJ2-5; perhaps TRBD2 as D (5 bases). CDR3 length equals 14 residues. V lost 4 bases and J 5 bases, leaving 14 bases between the germline ends. Germline V gene lookup returns CDR1 SEHNR and CDR2 FQNEAQ (reference sequence).

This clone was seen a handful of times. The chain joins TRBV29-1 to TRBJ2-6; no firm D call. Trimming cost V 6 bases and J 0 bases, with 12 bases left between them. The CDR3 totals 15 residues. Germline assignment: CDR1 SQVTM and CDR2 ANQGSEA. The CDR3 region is CSVNEVGSGANVLTF. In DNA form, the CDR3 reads TGCAGCGTGAATGAAGTGGGCTCTGGGGCCAACGTCCTGACTTTC.

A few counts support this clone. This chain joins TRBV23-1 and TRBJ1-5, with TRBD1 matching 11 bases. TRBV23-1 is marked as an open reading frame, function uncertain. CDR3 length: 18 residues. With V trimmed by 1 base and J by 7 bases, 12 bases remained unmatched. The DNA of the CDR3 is TGCGCCAGCAGTCAATTTGGAGGGGACAGGGGGATTCACCAGCCCCAGCATTTT. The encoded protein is CASSQFGGDRGIHQPQHF.